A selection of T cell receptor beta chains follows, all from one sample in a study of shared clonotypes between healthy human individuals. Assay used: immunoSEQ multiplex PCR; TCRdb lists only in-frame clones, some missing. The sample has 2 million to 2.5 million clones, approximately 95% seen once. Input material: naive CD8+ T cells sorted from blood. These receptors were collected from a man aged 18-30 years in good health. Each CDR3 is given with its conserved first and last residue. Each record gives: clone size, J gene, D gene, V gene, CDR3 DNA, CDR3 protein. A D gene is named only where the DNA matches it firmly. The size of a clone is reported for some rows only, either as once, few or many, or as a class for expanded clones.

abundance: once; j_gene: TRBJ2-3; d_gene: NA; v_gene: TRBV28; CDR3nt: TGTGCCAGCAGTTTCAGGCTATTCGATACGCAGTATTTT; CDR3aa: CASSFRLFDTQYF
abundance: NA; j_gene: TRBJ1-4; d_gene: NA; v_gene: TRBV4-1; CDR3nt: TGCGCCAGCAGCCAAGAGGACTCTGGGGGCGAAAAACTGTTTTTT; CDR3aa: CASSQEDSGGEKLFF
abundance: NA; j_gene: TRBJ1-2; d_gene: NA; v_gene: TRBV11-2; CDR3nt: TGTGCCAGCACCGAGGGACGTAGCTATGGCTACACCTTC; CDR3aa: CASTEGRSYGYTF
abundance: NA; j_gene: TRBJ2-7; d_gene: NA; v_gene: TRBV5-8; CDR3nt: TGTGCCAGCAGAAGAGGGTCCCCCTACGAGCAGTACTTC; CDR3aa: CASRRGSPYEQYF
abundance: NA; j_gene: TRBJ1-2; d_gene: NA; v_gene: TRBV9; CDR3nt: TGTGCCAGCAGCCCCGGTGGGGGGCAGGACTATGGCTACACCTTC; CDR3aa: CASSPGGGQDYGYTF
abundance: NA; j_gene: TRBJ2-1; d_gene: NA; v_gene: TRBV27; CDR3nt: TGTGCCAGCAGTTTAAGCAGGGGTCACAATGAGCAGTTCTTC; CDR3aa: CASSLSRGHNEQFF
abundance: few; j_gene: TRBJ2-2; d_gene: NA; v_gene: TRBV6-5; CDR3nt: TGTGCCAGCAGTTACAGGGAAACCGGGGAGCTGTTTTTT; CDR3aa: CASSYRETGELFF
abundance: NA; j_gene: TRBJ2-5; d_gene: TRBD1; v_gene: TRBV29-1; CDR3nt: TGCAGCGTTGAAGATCGAGGGGGCCGGGAGACCCAGTACTTC; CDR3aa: CSVEDRGGRETQYF
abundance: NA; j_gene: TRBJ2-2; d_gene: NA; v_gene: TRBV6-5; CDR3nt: TGTGCCAGCAGTTACGGCAAATACACCGGGGAGCTGTTTTTT; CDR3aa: CASSYGKYTGELFF
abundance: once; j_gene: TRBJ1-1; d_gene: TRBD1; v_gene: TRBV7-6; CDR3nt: TGTGCCAGCAGCGCGGGGGACAGTAGCGCTGAAGCTTTCTTT; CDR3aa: CASSAGDSSAEAFF
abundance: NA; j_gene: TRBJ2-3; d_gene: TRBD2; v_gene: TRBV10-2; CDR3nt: TGCGCCAGCGGGACTAGCGGGGGGGCCTGGACAGATACGCAGTATTTT; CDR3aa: CASGTSGGAWTDTQYF
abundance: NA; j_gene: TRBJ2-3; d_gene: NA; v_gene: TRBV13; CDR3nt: TGTGCCAGCAGCTTACTGGGCACAGATACGCAGTATTTT; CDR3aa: CASSLLGTDTQYF
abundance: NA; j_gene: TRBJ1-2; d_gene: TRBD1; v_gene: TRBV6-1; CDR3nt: TGTGCCAGCAGTGAAGGTGTTGGTCTTCGTGGCAGGGGGGAGGGATACTATGGCTACACCTTC; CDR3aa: CASSEGVGLRGRGEGYYGYTF
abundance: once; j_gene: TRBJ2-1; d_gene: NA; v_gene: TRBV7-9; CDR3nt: TGTGCCAGCAGCTTAGTCTACAATGAGCAGTTCTTC; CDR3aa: CASSLVYNEQFF
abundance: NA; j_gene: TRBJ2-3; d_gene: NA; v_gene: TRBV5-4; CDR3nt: TGTGCCAGCAGCTGGGACAAAACGGCAGATACGCAGTATTTT; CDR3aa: CASSWDKTADTQYF
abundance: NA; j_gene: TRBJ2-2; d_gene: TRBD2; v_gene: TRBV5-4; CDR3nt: TGTGCCAGCAGCTTCGGACTAGCGGGAGGAACCGGGGAGCTGTTTTTT; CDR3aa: CASSFGLAGGTGELFF
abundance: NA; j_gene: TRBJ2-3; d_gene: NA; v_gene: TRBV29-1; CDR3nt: TGCAGCGTTGAGGAGCATGCTACGCAGTATTTT; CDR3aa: CSVEEHATQYF
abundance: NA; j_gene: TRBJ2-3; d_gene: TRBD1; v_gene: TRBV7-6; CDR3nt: TGTGCCAGCAGCTTGAGGACAGGCGCCTTTAGCACAGATACGCAGTATTTT; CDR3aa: CASSLRTGAFSTDTQYF
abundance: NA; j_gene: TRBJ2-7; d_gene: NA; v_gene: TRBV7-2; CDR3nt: TGTGCCAGCAGTATCTTTGGGGGGCCCAACTACGAGCAGTACTTC; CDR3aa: CASSIFGGPNYEQYF
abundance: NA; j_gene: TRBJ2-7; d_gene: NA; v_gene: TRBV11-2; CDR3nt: TGTGCCAGCAGCCGTTCGTCCTCTACAGGGAACTACGAGCAGTACTTC; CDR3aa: CASSRSSSTGNYEQYF
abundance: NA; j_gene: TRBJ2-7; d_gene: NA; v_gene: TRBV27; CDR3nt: TGTGCCAGCAGTTTGATGCCCTCTGACGAGCAGTACTTC; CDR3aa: CASSLMPSDEQYF
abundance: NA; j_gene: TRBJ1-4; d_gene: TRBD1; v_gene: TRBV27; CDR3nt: TGTGCCAGCAGTTTATTGGGTACAGGGGGTAGTGAAAAACTGTTTTTT; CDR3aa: CASSLLGTGGSEKLFF
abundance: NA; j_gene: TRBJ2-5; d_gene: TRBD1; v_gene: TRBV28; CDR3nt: TGTGCCAGCAGTTTCCCTAAAGGGGACAGCGATTTCCAAGAGACCCAGTACTTC; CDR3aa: CASSFPKGDSDFQETQYF
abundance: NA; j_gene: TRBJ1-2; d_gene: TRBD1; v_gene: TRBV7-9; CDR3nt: TGTGCCAGCCAGGGACAGATCCTTAACTATGGCTACACCTTC; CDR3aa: CASQGQILNYGYTF
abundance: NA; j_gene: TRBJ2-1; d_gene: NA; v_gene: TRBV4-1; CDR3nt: TGCGCCAGCAGCCAAGGGGGCAGCAAGGACGGACGGTTCTTC; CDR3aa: CASSQGGSKDGRFF
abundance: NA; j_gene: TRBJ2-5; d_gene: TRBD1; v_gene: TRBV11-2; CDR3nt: TGTGCCAGCAGCTTAGATCCCGACAGGGGGCTAGAAGAGACCCAGTACTTC; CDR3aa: CASSLDPDRGLEETQYF
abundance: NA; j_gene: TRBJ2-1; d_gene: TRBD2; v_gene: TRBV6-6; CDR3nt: TGTGCCAGCGGACTAGTAAGCAATGAGCAGTTCTTC; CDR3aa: CASGLVSNEQFF
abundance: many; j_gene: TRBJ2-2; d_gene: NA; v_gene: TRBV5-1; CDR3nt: TGCGCCAGCAGCTTGTACGGGCCGGGCACCGGGGAGCTGTTTTTT; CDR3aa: CASSLYGPGTGELFF
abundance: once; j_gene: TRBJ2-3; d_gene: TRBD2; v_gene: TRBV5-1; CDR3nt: TGCGCCAGCAGCTTGCCTAGCGGGGTCACAGATACGCAGTATTTT; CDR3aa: CASSLPSGVTDTQYF
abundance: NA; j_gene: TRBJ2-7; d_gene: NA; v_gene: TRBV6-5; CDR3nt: TGTGCCAGCAGTTTTAATCAGGGTGTCGAGCAGTACTTC; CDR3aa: CASSFNQGVEQYF
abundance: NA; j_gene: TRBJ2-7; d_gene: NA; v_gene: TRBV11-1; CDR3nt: TGTGCCAGCAGCGAGAATAGTGGGGACACCTCCTACGAGCAGTACTTC; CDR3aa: CASSENSGDTSYEQYF
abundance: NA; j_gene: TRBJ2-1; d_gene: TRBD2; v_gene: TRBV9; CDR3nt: TGTGCCAGCAGCGCGACCCCGGGACTAGCGTACGAGCAGTTCTTC; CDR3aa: CASSATPGLAYEQFF
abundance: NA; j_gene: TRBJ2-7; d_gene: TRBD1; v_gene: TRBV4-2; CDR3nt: TGTGCCAGCAGTTCCTCCTGGGACAGGGGGTTCTACGAGCAGTACTTC; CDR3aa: CASSSSWDRGFYEQYF
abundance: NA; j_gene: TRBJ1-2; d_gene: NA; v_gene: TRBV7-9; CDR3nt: TGTGCCAGCAGCCATCCCGGTGGGGCGCGGGTCTATGGCTACACCTTC; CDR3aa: CASSHPGGARVYGYTF
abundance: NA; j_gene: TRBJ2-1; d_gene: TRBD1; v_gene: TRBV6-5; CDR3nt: TGTGCCAGCAGTTACTATCCGGGACAGTACAATGAGCAGTTCTTC; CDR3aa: CASSYYPGQYNEQFF
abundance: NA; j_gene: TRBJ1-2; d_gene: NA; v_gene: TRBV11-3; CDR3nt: TGTGCCAGCAGCACGGGAACAGCAAGCTATGGCTACACCTTC; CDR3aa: CASSTGTASYGYTF
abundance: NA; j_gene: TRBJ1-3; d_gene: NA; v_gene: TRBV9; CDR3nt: TGTGCCAGCAGCGTAGGACGGCATACTGGAAACACCATATATTTT; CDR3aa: CASSVGRHTGNTIYF
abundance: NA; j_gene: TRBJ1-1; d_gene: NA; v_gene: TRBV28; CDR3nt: TGTGCCAGCAGTTCGGGGAGGTGGGACACTGAAGCTTTCTTT; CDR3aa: CASSSGRWDTEAFF
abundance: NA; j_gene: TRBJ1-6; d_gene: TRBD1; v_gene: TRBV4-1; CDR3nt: TGCGCCAGCAGCCAATCTGGACAGGGTGCCTATAATTCACCCCTCCACTTT; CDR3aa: CASSQSGQGAYNSPLHF